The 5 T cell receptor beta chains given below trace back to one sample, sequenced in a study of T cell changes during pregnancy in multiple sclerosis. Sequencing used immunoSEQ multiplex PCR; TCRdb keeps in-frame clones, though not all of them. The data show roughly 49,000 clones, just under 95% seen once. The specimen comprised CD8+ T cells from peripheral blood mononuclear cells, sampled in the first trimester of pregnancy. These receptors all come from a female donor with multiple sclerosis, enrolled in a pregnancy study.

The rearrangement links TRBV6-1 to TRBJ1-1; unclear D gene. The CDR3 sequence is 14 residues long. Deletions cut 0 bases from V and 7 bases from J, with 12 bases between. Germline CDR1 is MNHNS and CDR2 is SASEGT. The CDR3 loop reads CASSEARPSGEAFF. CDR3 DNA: TGTGCCAGCAGTGAAGCTCGGCCATCAGGTGAAGCTTTCTTT.

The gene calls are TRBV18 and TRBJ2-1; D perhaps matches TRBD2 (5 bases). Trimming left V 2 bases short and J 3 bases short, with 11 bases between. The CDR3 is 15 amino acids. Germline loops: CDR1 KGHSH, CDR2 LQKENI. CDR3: CASSPGSGNYNEQFF. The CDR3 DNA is TGTGCCAGCTCACCAGGGTCCGGGAACTACAATGAGCAGTTCTTC.

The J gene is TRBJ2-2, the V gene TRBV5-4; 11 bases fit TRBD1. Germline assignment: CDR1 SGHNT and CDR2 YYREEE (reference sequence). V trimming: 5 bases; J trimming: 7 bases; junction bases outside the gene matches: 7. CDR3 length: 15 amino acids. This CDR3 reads CASSPRTGGLGELFF. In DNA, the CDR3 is TGTGCCAGCAGTCCCAGGACAGGGGGCCTCGGGGAGCTGTTTTTT. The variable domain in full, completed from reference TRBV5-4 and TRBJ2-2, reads ETGVTQSPTHLIKTRGQQVTLRCSSQSGHNTVSWYQQALGQGPQFIFQYYREEENGRGNFPPRFSGLQFPNYSSELNVNALELDDSALYLCASSPRTGGLGELFFGEGSRLTVL.

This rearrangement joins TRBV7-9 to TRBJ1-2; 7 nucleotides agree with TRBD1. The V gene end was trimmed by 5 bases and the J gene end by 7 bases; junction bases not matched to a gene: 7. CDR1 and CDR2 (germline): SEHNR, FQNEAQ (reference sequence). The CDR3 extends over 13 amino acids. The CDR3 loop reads CASSQGTVTGYTF. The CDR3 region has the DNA TGTGCCAGCAGCCAAGGGACAGTGACTGGCTACACCTTC.

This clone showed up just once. As DNA, the CDR3 is TGTGCCAGCAGTTCAATAGCGGGAGGGCCAGGGGATACGCAGTATTTT. It codes for CASSSIAGGPGDTQYF. This chain links TRBV27 with TRBJ2-3, with TRBD2 matching over 11 bases. Germline trimming cut 4 bases from V and 6 bases from J; bases unmatched to any gene: 9. In germline, CDR1 is MNHEY, CDR2 SMNVEV (reference sequence). The CDR3 is 16 amino acids.